This T cell receptor beta chain was recorded in a study of cytomegalovirus exposure and HLA in healthy donors. A note on this clone: Its antigen is unidentified.

The PCR made use of 60 Vbeta and 13 Jbeta primers. TCRdb keeps only in-frame clones here, not all; method: immunoSEQ multiplex PCR. The sample carries roughly 110,000 clones, over 70% recorded once. Study results and caveats: A later analysis showed that HLA-associated TCR beta chains had undergone more clonal expansion than equally common others. CMV serostatus was the sole immune exposure data available. Cytomegalovirus association was assigned to some 160 TCR beta chains.

V was clipped by 1 base and J by 9 bases, with 10 bases between them. The CDR3 loop spans 12 amino acids. The sequence came from a man aged 25-45 years in good health and CMV-seronegative. Source material: PBMCs. The J gene is TRBJ1-2, the V gene TRBV5-3; D unclear. TRBV5-3 is identified as an open reading frame with a role that is uncertain. The CDR3 DNA sequence: TGTGCCAGAAGCTTGCCGGGTCTCAGCTACACCTTC. This codes for CARSLPGLSYTF.